This T cell receptor (beta chain) comes out of a study of beta chain features in type 1 diabetes. Study-wide results and limits: In every one of the four CD4+ subsets, TCRB CDR3s were moderately but significantly shorter in Type 1 diabetes patients.

Isolated RNA was reverse transcribed in full, so expressed TCRB transcripts were sequenced. Assay used: immunoSEQ multiplex PCR; TCRdb lists only in-frame clones, some missing. The data hold 120,000 or so clones, with 15% to 20% observed a single time. Looked up from germline, CDR1 is SQVTM and CDR2 is ANQGSEA. The CDR3 sequence is 16 residues long. With V trimmed by 5 bases and J by 5 bases, 15 bases remained unmatched. In the case of this clone: Its specificity is not known.

The sample consisted of central memory CD4+ T cells from blood. The sequence came from a man aged 18 to 29 with type 1 diabetes. This chain links TRBV29-1 with TRBJ1-5, with 7 bases identical to TRBD1. Written as DNA, the CDR3 is TGCAGCGTTTCCCTGGGAGGGACAGCGGTGGATCAGCCCCAGCATTTT. Translated, it gives CSVSLGGTAVDQPQHF.